Following are 23 T cell receptor beta chains from one sample sequenced in a study of cytomegalovirus exposure and HLA in healthy donors. It was with 60 Vbeta and 13 Jbeta primers that the PCR ran. Produced via immunoSEQ multiplex PCR; TCRdb's table is partial and in-frame only. This table has approximately 100,000 clones, 74% appearing once. Input material: PBMCs. The source is a man aged 45 to 65 in good health and CMV-seropositive.

The chain carries TRBV2 and TRBJ1-1; possible D gene TRBD1, 6 bases. The CDR3 spans 15 residues. With 6 bases removed from V and 4 bases from J, the gap between germline ends came to 18 bases. Germline assignment: CDR1 SNHLY and CDR2 FYNNEI. The CDR3 DNA is TGTGCCAGCAGATTAGAGGGGGTGGTTGGCACTGAAGCTTTCTTT. It translates to CASRLEGVVGTEAFF.

The V and J genes are TRBV4-1 and TRBJ2-1; 9 bases are a match to TRBD2. Trimming at V came to 0 bases and at J to 8 bases, leaving 14 bases not matched to a gene. This CDR3 has 18 residues. Germline assignment: CDR1 MGHRA and CDR2 YSYEKL. The CDR3 here is CASSQDWPAGGPAYEQFF. The CDR3 DNA sequence: TGCGCCAGCAGCCAAGACTGGCCAGCGGGGGGCCCCGCCTATGAGCAGTTCTTC.

The chain carries TRBV5-6 and TRBJ1-2; 10 nucleotides agree with TRBD1. Germline CDR1 is SGHDT and CDR2 is YYEEEE. V lost 2 bases, J lost 4 bases, and 8 bases stayed unmatched. The CDR3 runs to 16 residues. The chain's CDR3 is CASSLLRDRGTYGYTF. DNA of the CDR3: TGTGCCAGCAGCTTACTCCGGGACAGGGGAACCTATGGCTACACCTTC.

The sample holds a few counts of this clone. The DNA of the CDR3 is TGTGCCAGCAGGGGGCGGGGACAGGGCCGTGGGGAGCAGTACTTC. This encodes CASRGRGQGRGEQYF. The chain recombines TRBV28 with TRBJ2-7, with TRBD1 identical over 9 bases. The CDR3 totals 15 residues. Unmatched junction bases numbered 13, after V lost 6 bases and J lost 7 bases. Germline CDR1 reads MDHEN; CDR2 reads SYDVKM.

The chain couples TRBV7-2 to TRBJ2-6; perhaps TRBD1 as D (5 bases). V was shortened by 5 bases and J by 4 bases, with 15 bases between the two germline ends. Germline V gives CDR1 SGHTA, CDR2 FQGNSA. CDR3 length equals 16 residues. The CDR3 sequence is CASSLRSGSGANVLTF. The CDR3 DNA follows: TGTGCCAGCAGCCTGCGATCAGGGTCCGGGGCCAACGTCCTGACTTTC.

This clone was detected a few times. The chain is built from TRBV18 and TRBJ2-5; D is uncertain. Germline V gene data show CDR1 as KGHSH and CDR2 as LQKENI. V lost 3 bases and J 4 bases, leaving 3 bases between the germline ends. CDR3 length equals 11 residues. The CDR3 region is CASSPRETQYF. The CDR3 DNA reads as TGTGCCAGCTCACCCAGAGAGACCCAGTACTTC.

This clone was observed at least ten times. The chain couples TRBV2 to TRBJ2-7; TRBD2 might be the D (6 bases). Germline V CDR1 and CDR2: SNHLY, FYNNEI. Trimming took off 4 bases at V and 7 bases at J, with 8 bases between the two ends. CDR3 size: 11 residues. This chain's CDR3 is CASSVAEEQYF. The CDR3 coding sequence is TGTGCCAGCAGTGTAGCGGAGGAGCAGTACTTC. The full variable domain, in which reference TRBV2 and TRBJ2-7 provide the parts outside the CDR3, is EPEVTQTPSHQVTQMGQEVILRCVPISNHLYFYWYRQILGQKVEFLVSFYNNEISEKSEIFDDQFSVERPDGSNFTLKIRSTKLEDSAMYFCASSVAEEQYFGPGTRLTVT.

This rearrangement joins TRBV5-6 to TRBJ2-7; 12 bases agree with TRBD1. The CDR3 totals 19 residues. CDR1 and CDR2 from the germline V gene are SGHDT and YYEEEE. The V gene end was trimmed by 3 bases and the J gene end by 7 bases; junction bases not matched to a gene: 20. CDR3 sequence: CASSYRPVMRDRGRLEQYF. As DNA, the CDR3 is TGTGCCAGCAGCTACCGCCCCGTAATGAGGGACAGGGGGCGCCTTGAGCAGTACTTC.

The chain carries TRBV25-1 and TRBJ2-5; 7 bases are a match to TRBD2. The better agreement between TRBJ2-7 and the DNA end casts doubt on the J call. This CDR3 region has 14 residues. The germline gives CDR1 MGHDK, CDR2 SYGVNS. CDR3 sequence reads: CASTQAGSPYEQYF. For the CDR3, the DNA is TGTGCCAGCACCCAAGCGGGATCTCCCTACGAGCAGTACTTC.

The genes are TRBV7-2 and TRBJ2-7; TRBD2 is a possible D gene (6 bases). V lost 6 bases and J 2 bases, leaving 20 bases between the germline ends. CDR1 and CDR2 (germline): SGHTA, FQGNSA. This CDR3 comprises 16 residues. The CDR3 DNA is TGTGCCAGCAGTTTATCAAAGGGACTGAGAACCTACGAGCAGTACTTC. This translates into CASSLSKGLRTYEQYF.

The CDR3 region is CASSFGQGEQETQYF. The CDR3 DNA follows: TGCGCCAGCAGCTTCGGACAGGGGGAACAAGAGACCCAGTACTTC. The J gene is TRBJ2-5, the V gene TRBV5-1, with 10 bases identical to TRBD1. CDR1 SGHRS and CDR2 YFSETQ come from the germline V gene. CDR3 length equals 15 residues. Trimming cost V 2 bases and J 2 bases; bases outside gene matches: 3.

The chain combines TRBV9 with TRBJ2-2; 9 nucleotides agree with TRBD1. The J segment lost 5 bases and the V segment lost 1 base, leaving 3 bases of the junction unmatched. Per the germline V gene, CDR1 is SGDLS and CDR2 is YYNGEE. This CDR3 is 15 amino acids long. The CDR3 region is CASSVRDRETGELFF. The CDR3 region has the DNA TGTGCCAGCAGCGTACGGGACAGGGAAACCGGGGAGCTGTTTTTT.

This chain links TRBV6-1 with TRBJ1-6, with 11 bases fitting TRBD1. CDR3 size: 15 residues. V lost 4 bases, J lost 6 bases, and 2 bases stayed unmatched. Germline V gives CDR1 MNHNS, CDR2 SASEGT. DNA of the CDR3: TGTGCCAGCAGTGGGACAGGGGGCGGTAATTCACCCCTCCACTTT. This translates into CASSGTGGGNSPLHF.

The rearrangement joins TRBV19 to TRBJ1-2; a weak D match, TRBD1 (5 bases). The ends were cut back, 3 bases at V and 2 bases at J, with 16 bases in the middle. The CDR3 has 16 amino acids. Germline CDR1 reads LNHDA; CDR2 reads SQIVND (reference sequence). In DNA form, the CDR3 reads TGTGCCAGTAGTATCGCCCATCAGGGCCGAAACTATGGCTACACCTTC. Amino acids: CASSIAHQGRNYGYTF.

This chain connects TRBV15 to TRBJ2-7; maybe TRBD1 (5 bases). CDR1 LNHNV and CDR2 YYDKDF come from the germline V gene (reference sequence). Trimming stripped 2 bases from V and 3 bases from J, with 11 bases between. The length of the CDR3 is 14 residues. CDR3 sequence: CATSRTTGFYEQYF. For the CDR3, the DNA is TGTGCCACCAGCAGAACCACAGGATTCTACGAGCAGTACTTC.

The chain carries TRBV5-1 and TRBJ2-7; D perhaps matches TRBD1 (6 bases). The CDR3 totals 13 residues. Germline loops: CDR1 SGHRS, CDR2 YFSETQ. V shed 0 bases and J shed 6 bases, with 10 bases lying between them. The CDR3 DNA reads as TGCGCCAGCAGCTTGGAGGGGGAACGCGAGCAGTACTTC. Translated, it gives CASSLEGEREQYF.

This chain uses TRBV29-1 with TRBJ2-3, with 9 nucleotides matching TRBD1. The CDR3 spans 14 residues. The ends lost 6 bases at V and 5 bases at J; junction bases unmatched: 9. Per the germline V gene, CDR1 is SQVTM and CDR2 is ANQGSEA. CDR3 bases: TGCAGCGTACCCACAGGGGGCTCAGGAGATACGCAGTATTTT. It translates to CSVPTGGSGDTQYF.

V usage is TRBV19 and J usage is TRBJ1-1; D remains unclear. Germline V gives CDR1 LNHDA, CDR2 SQIVND (reference sequence). Trimming took off 3 bases at V and 10 bases at J, with 27 bases between the two ends. This CDR3 is 17 amino acids long. This CDR3 reads CASSIKRRGLEEMRAFF. The DNA for the CDR3 is TGTGCCAGTAGTATTAAGCGGAGAGGGTTGGAGGAAATGAGAGCTTTCTTT. The complete variable domain, with remaining parts taken from reference TRBV19 and TRBJ1-1, reads DGGITQSPKYLFRKEGQNVTLSCEQNLNHDAMYWYRQDPGQGLRLIYYSQIVNDFQKGDIAEGYSVSREKKESFPLTVTSAQKNPTAFYLCASSIKRRGLEEMRAFFGQGTRLTVV.

V usage is TRBV19 and J usage is TRBJ2-1, with 8 bases matching TRBD1. The CDR3 is 14 amino acids. Germline V gives CDR1 LNHDA, CDR2 SQIVND (reference sequence). The trim removed 7 bases at V and 9 bases at J, leaving 11 bases unmatched. CDR3 residues: CASTGQGRLGEQFF. For the CDR3, the DNA is TGTGCCAGTACCGGACAGGGCAGGTTGGGTGAGCAGTTCTTC.

The CDR3 DNA follows: TGCAGCGTTAGAAGGAACGGGGATCGGAATGAGCAGTTCTTC. It yields the protein CSVRRNGDRNEQFF. The chain links TRBV29-1 to TRBJ2-1; maybe TRBD2 (5 bases). Trimming removed 5 bases from V and 7 bases from J, with 18 bases in between. CDR1 is SQVTM, CDR2 ANQGSEA, per germline. The CDR3 runs 14 residues.

The genes are TRBV7-9 and TRBJ2-1; 7 bases match TRBD2. The germline V gene encodes CDR1 SEHNR and CDR2 FQNEAQ (reference sequence). J lost 9 bases, V lost 2 bases, and 10 bases had no gene match. The CDR3 sequence is 15 residues long. The CDR3 DNA is TGTGCCAGCAGCTTAAGCGGGGCCGGGCATGGTGAGCAGTTCTTC. It translates to CASSLSGAGHGEQFF.

This chain joins TRBV30 and TRBJ1-1, with 8 bases identical to TRBD1. CDR1 is GTSNPN, CDR2 SVGIG, per germline (reference sequence). The CDR3 runs 15 residues. V shed 3 bases and J 3 bases; nucleotides not matched to a gene: 9. DNA of the CDR3: TGTGCCTGGAGGGGACGGACAGGGCGGTACACTGAAGCTTTCTTT. This codes for CAWRGRTGRYTEAFF.

The chain recombines TRBV30 with TRBJ1-1; D is possibly TRBD1 (5 bases). V was clipped by 4 bases and J by 7 bases, with 16 bases between them. The CDR3 extends over 13 amino acids. Germline lookup yields CDR1 GTSNPN and CDR2 SVGIG (reference sequence). The CDR3 DNA reads TGTGCCTGGAAAGGACCCCGAAGGGGTGAAGCTTTCTTT. Residues: CAWKGPRRGEAFF.